The clone carrying this T cell receptor (beta chain) has more than one count but fewer than ten. The data are from a study of OX40 agonist ivuxolimab in advanced cancers. At the level of the study: Every 2 weeks, patients got intravenous ivuxolimab at one of six dose levels (0.01-10 mg/kg).

CDR3 length: 13 residues. Between the trimmed V and J ends, which lost 0 bases and 5 bases, there was a span of 7 bases. CDR1 and CDR2 (germline): SEHNR, FQNEAQ (reference sequence). Profiling relied on immunoSEQ multiplex PCR, and the TCRdb table lists in-frame clones only, not all of them. The table has roughly 96,000 clones, about four fifths seen once. The sample was CD4+ or CD8+ T cells sorted from blood, taken in a trial of the OX40 agonist ivuxolimab. The TCR originated in an adult with an advanced solid tumor such as melanoma, head and neck, liver or kidney cancer. The chain is built from TRBV7-9 and TRBJ2-5; no reliable D call. In DNA, the CDR3 is TGTGCCAGCAGCTTAGCTAGCCGGGAGACCCAGTACTTC. Its protein product is CASSLASRETQYF.